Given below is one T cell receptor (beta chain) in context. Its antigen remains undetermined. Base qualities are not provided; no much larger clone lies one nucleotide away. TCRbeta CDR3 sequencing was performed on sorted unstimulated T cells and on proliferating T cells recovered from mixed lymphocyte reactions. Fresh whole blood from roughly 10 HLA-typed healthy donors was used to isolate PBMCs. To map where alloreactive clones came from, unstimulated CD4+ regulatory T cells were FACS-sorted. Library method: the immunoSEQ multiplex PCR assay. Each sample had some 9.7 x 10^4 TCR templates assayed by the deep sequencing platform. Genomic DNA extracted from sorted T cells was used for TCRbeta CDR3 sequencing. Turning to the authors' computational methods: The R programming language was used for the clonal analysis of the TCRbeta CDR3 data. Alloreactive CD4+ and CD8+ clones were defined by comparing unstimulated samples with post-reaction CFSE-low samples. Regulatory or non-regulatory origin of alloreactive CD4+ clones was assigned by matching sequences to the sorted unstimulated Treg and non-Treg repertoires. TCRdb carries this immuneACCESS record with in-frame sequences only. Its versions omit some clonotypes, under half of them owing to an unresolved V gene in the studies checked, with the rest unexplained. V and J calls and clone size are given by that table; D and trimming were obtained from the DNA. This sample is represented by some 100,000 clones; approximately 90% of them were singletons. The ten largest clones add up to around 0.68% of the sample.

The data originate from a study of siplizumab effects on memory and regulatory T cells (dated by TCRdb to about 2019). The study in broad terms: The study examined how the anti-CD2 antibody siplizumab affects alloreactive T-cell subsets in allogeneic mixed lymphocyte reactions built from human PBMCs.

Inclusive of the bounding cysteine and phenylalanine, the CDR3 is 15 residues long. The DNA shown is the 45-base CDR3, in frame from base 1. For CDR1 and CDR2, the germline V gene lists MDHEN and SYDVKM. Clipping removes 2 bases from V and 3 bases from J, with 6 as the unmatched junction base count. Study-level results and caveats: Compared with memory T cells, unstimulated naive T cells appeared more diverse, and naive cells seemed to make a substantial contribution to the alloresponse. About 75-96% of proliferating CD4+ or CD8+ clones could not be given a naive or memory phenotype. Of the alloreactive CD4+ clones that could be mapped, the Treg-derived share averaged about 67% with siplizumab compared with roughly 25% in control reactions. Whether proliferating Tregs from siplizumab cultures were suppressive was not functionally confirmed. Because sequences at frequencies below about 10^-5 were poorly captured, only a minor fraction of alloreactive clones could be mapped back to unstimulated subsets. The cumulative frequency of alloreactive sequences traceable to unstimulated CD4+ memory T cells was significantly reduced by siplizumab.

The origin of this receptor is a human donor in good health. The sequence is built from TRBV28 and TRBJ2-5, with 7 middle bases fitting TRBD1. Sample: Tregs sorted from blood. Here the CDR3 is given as CASSLERGREETQYF. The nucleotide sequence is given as TGTGCCAGCAGTTTAGAGAGGGGGCGAGAAGAGACCCAGTACTTC.